The TCR beta chain described here comes from a study of regulatory T cells in long-lasting Graves disease. As for time point: persistent/refractory GD, antithyroid drugs over 5 years with positive TRAb. PBMC RNA served as the TCR library source. The TCR beta library used iRepertoire HTBI primers with Arm-PCR amplification of CDR3. One entry per CDR3 protein results from TCRdb running MiXCR on the multiplex PCR reads. Here the sample spans hundreds of thousands of distinct CDR3 sequences, approximately 29% being singletons. Looked up from germline, CDR1 is MNHEY and CDR2 is SVGEGT. Germline trimming cut 4 bases from V and 0 bases from J; bases unmatched to any gene: 5. The CDR3 length is 15 residues.

The chain recombines TRBV6-2 or TRBV6-3 with TRBJ1-2; 7 bases are a match to TRBD1. Source: peripheral blood mononuclear cells (PBMCs), taken when the disease was refractory, from a patient treated with antithyroid drugs. This TCR was sampled from a female donor with Graves disease. CDR3 amino acids: CASSSTGTANYGYTF. As DNA, the CDR3 is TGTGCCAGCAGTTCGACCGGGACAGCTAACTATGGCTACACCTTC.